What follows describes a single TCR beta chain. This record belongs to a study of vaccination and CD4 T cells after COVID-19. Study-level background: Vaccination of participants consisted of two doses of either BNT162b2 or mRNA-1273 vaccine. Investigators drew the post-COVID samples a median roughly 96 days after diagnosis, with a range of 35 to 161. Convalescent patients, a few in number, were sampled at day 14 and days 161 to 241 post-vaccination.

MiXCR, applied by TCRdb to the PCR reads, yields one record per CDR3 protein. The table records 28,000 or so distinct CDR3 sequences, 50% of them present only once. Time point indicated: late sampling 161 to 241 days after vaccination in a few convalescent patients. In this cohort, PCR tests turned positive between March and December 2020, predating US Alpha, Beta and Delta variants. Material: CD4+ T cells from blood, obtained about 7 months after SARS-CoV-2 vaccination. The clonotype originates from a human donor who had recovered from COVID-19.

The CDR3 DNA reads as TGTGCCACCAGTGGTGGTGGCACTGAAGCTTTCTTT. Translating it yields CATSGGGTEAFF. The chain carries TRBV24-1 and TRBJ1-1; D gene unclear. Germline V gives CDR1 KGHDR, CDR2 SFDVKD. Trimming removed 5 bases at V and 4 bases at J, with 7 bases between. The CDR3 sequence is 12 residues long.